These 5 T cell receptor beta chains came from one sample sequenced in a study of cytomegalovirus exposure and HLA in healthy donors. The study ran its PCR with 60 Vbeta and 13 Jbeta primers. The table came from immunoSEQ multiplex PCR; TCRdb's copy has only in-frame clones and leaves some out. The sample holds about 120,000 clones, 75% to 85% seen once. What was sequenced was PBMCs. These receptors were collected from a man between 35 and 55 years old in good health and CMV-seronegative.

The chain is built from TRBV7-3 and TRBJ2-3; TRBD2 matches at 7 bases. Losses at the gene ends were 5 bases for V and 5 bases for J; bases not matched to a gene: 13. CDR3 size: 16 residues. Germline V gives CDR1 SGHTA, CDR2 FQGTGA. The CDR3 loop is CASSPGAGRALDTQYF. For the CDR3, the DNA is TGTGCCAGCAGCCCAGGAGCGGGGAGGGCCCTAGATACGCAGTATTTT.

The V and J genes are TRBV10-3 and TRBJ1-1; D might be TRBD1 (6 bases). The germline CDR1 and CDR2 sequences are ENHRY and SYGVKD. This CDR3 has 13 residues. The V end lost 6 bases, the J end lost 7 bases, and 15 bases lay between the germline ends. The CDR3 reads CAIRQGVTDEAFF. The CDR3 bases are TGTGCCATCAGACAGGGCGTTACGGATGAAGCTTTCTTT.

This clone appeared a few times. The chain combines TRBV21-1 with TRBJ2-5; TRBD2 is the table's D call, not checked against the DNA. TRBV21-1 is a recognized pseudogene. CDR3 length: 17 residues. CDR3 sequence (DNA): TGTGCCAGCAGCAAAAGTCCCCTGATAGAATACCAAGAGACCCAGTACTTC. It encodes CASSKSPLIEYQETQYF.

The chain recombines TRBV7-9 with TRBJ1-5, with D possibly matching TRBD1 (6 bases). Per the germline V gene, CDR1 is SEHNR and CDR2 is FQNEAQ (reference sequence). The V and J ends lost 5 bases and 4 bases respectively, with 18 bases between them. The CDR3 extends over 16 amino acids. The CDR3 DNA sequence: TGTGCCAGCAGCGCAACAGGGATCGGGACGAATCAGCCCCAGCATTTT. Protein sequence: CASSATGIGTNQPQHF.

This clone appeared a single time. The genes are TRBV6-4 and TRBJ2-1; the match to TRBD2 covers 8 bases. J was trimmed by 0 bases and V by 10 bases; bases with no gene match: 8. Germline CDR1 and CDR2: MRHNA and SNTAGT. CDR3 length: 15 residues. The CDR3 sequence: CATTRGESSYNEQFF. DNA for the CDR3: TGTGCCACGACGCGGGGGGAGAGCTCCTACAATGAGCAGTTCTTC.